The rows below give T cell receptor beta chains drawn from one sample of a study of T cells in Graves' hyperthyroidism and ophthalmopathy. MiXCR, applied by TCRdb to the multiplex PCR reads, yields one record per CDR3 protein. The sample has 270,000 or so distinct CDR3 sequences, less than 30% seen once. The sequencing sample was made of blood. These receptors were taken from a man aged 35 to 55 with Graves' hyperthyroidism that later progressed to Graves' ophthalmopathy. CDR3s include the opening cysteine and the closing phenylalanine or tryptophan. The order of the fields is V gene, J gene, D gene, clone size, CDR3 protein, CDR3 DNA. A D gene is named only where the DNA matches it firmly. The size field is filled for only some rows; it gives once, few, many or a size class.

v_gene: TRBV4-1; j_gene: TRBJ2-5; d_gene: TRBD2; abundance: many; CDR3aa: CASSQVTSGSPRETQYF; CDR3nt: TGCGCCAGCAGCCAAGTGACTAGCGGGAGCCCACGAGAGACCCAGTACTTC
v_gene: TRBV3-1; j_gene: TRBJ2-7; d_gene: TRBD2; abundance: few; CDR3aa: CASSQWGTSGRSEQYF; CDR3nt: TGTGCCAGCAGCCAATGGGGGACTAGCGGGAGGTCCGAGCAGTACTTC
v_gene: TRBV10-3; j_gene: TRBJ2-7; d_gene: -; abundance: many; CDR3aa: CATGTPPITYEQYF; CDR3nt: TGTGCCACAGGGACTCCCCCGATCACCTACGAGCAGTACTTC
v_gene: TRBV3-1; j_gene: TRBJ2-2; d_gene: -; abundance: many; CDR3aa: CASSQDPKIVGELFF; CDR3nt: TGTGCCAGCAGCCAAGATCCGAAAATTGTCGGGGAGCTGTTTTTT
v_gene: TRBV18; j_gene: TRBJ1-2; d_gene: -; abundance: -; CDR3aa: CASSPAGRPNYGYTF; CDR3nt: TGTGCCAGCTCACCGGCGGGCAGACCTAACTATGGCTACACCTTC
v_gene: TRBV6-2/TRBV6-3; j_gene: TRBJ2-7; d_gene: -; abundance: -; CDR3aa: CASSFPMTGSSEQYF; CDR3nt: TGTGCCAGCAGTTTCCCCATGACAGGATCTAGCGAGCAGTACTTC
v_gene: TRBV6-5; j_gene: TRBJ2-5; d_gene: TRBD2; abundance: -; CDR3aa: CASSYSIAGDQETQYF; CDR3nt: TGTGCCAGCAGTTACTCGATAGCGGGAGATCAAGAGACCCAGTACTTC
v_gene: TRBV9; j_gene: TRBJ1-1; d_gene: -; abundance: -; CDR3aa: CASSVGGVRDTEAFF; CDR3nt: TGTGCCAGCAGCGTAGGGGGGGTGAGGGACACTGAAGCTTTCTTT
v_gene: TRBV12-3/TRBV12-4; j_gene: TRBJ2-5; d_gene: -; abundance: many; CDR3aa: CASSRDSEETQYF; CDR3nt: TGTGCCAGCAGTAGGGACTCAGAAGAGACCCAGTACTTC
v_gene: TRBV5-1; j_gene: TRBJ2-5; d_gene: -; abundance: -; CDR3aa: CASRALRATQETQYF; CDR3nt: TGCGCCAGCAGGGCCCTCAGGGCGACTCAAGAGACCCAGTACTTC
v_gene: TRBV4-2; j_gene: TRBJ2-7; d_gene: -; abundance: -; CDR3aa: CASSQNRVSYEQYF; CDR3nt: TGTGCCAGCAGCCAAAACAGGGTTTCCTACGAGCAGTACTTC
v_gene: TRBV12-3/TRBV12-4; j_gene: TRBJ2-2; d_gene: -; abundance: many; CDR3aa: CASISSNTGELFF; CDR3nt: TGTGCCAGCATATCCAGTAACACCGGGGAGCTGTTTTTT
v_gene: TRBV6-1; j_gene: TRBJ1-1; d_gene: TRBD1; abundance: many; CDR3aa: CASTGTVSYTEAFF; CDR3nt: TGTGCCAGCACCGGGACAGTGTCTTACACTGAAGCTTTCTTT
v_gene: TRBV19; j_gene: TRBJ1-1; d_gene: TRBD1; abundance: many; CDR3aa: CASSIRDRNTEAFF; CDR3nt: TGTGCCAGTAGTATTAGGGACAGGAACACTGAAGCTTTCTTT
v_gene: TRBV5-4; j_gene: TRBJ2-6; d_gene: -; abundance: -; CDR3aa: CASSLFRGRDRNSGANVLTF; CDR3nt: TGTGCCAGCAGCTTGTTCCGGGGGCGAGATAGGAACTCTGGGGCCAACGTCCTGACTTTC
v_gene: TRBV6-1; j_gene: TRBJ2-5; d_gene: TRBD1; abundance: many; CDR3aa: CASSPGTGFLETQYF; CDR3nt: TGTGCCAGCAGTCCGGGGACAGGGTTTCTGGAGACCCAGTACTTC